The 26 T cell receptor beta chains presented below share a single source sample, sequenced in a study of patients and donors after allogeneic stem cell transplantation. TCRdb analysed the RT-PCR reads with MiXCR anew, one entry per CDR3 protein. Among tens of thousands of distinct CDR3 sequences listed, roughly 48% were seen once. Sequencing used blood, either unsorted or a sorted T cell fraction (not recorded which). The source of these receptors is a human donor who was either an allogeneic HSCT recipient or a stem cell or donor lymphocyte infusion donor (not recorded which). It is not recorded whose cells these are; they may come from a transplant donor.

This clonotype has a handful of counts. The rearrangement links TRBV5-1 to TRBJ1-4; no definite D call. Deletions cut 4 bases from V and 8 bases from J, with 12 bases between. CDR3 size: 13 residues. The V gene's germline CDR1 is SGHRS and CDR2 YFSETQ. The DNA of the CDR3 is TGCGCCAGCAGCGTGGCGGACGGCGAAAAACTGTTTTTT. This gives the protein CASSVADGEKLFF.

The sample holds a few counts of this clonotype. This chain links TRBV14 with TRBJ1-2; TRBD1 aligns across 9 bases. V was clipped by 4 bases and J by 6 bases; unmatched bases: 3. Germline V gene lookup returns CDR1 SGHDN and CDR2 FVKESK. This CDR3 contains 13 residues. The CDR3 DNA follows: TGTGCCAGCAGCCTATGGACAGGGGATGGCTACACCTTC. Translation: CASSLWTGDGYTF.

As for this clonotype: Sequence at one end of the junction differs from germline and may be a read error. V usage is TRBV7-7 and J usage is TRBJ2-2; the D is unclear. This CDR3 contains 15 residues. From germline, CDR1 is SSHAT and CDR2 FNYEAQ (reference sequence). In nucleotides, the CDR3 is TGTGCTAGCACCCCGGGCGACGCGAACACCGGGGAGCTGTTTTTT. Protein: CASTPGDANTGELFF.

There are a few counts of this clonotype. This chain uses TRBV3-1 with TRBJ1-5; the match to TRBD1 covers 9 bases. Germline lookup yields CDR1 LGHDT and CDR2 YNNKEL (reference sequence). The V segment lost 5 bases and the J segment 1 base; nucleotides outside the gene matches: 3. The CDR3 is 15 amino acids. CDR3 in amino acids: CASSTGGGSNQPQHF. In nucleotides, the CDR3 is TGTGCCAGCAGCACAGGGGGCGGCAGCAATCAGCCCCAGCATTTT.

This chain uses TRBV6-5 with TRBJ1-3, with D unresolved. This CDR3 region has 15 residues. Trimming removed 5 bases at V and 2 bases at J, with 13 bases between. Germline V gene data show CDR1 as MNHEY and CDR2 as SVGAGI. CDR3 DNA: TGTGCCAGCAGTATTGAACACGGTACTGGAAACACCATATATTTT. This encodes CASSIEHGTGNTIYF.

The chain carries TRBV19 and TRBJ1-1; D might be TRBD1 (5 bases). Trimming cost V 3 bases and J 0 bases, with 11 bases left between them. The germline V gene encodes CDR1 LNHDA and CDR2 SQIVND (reference sequence). This CDR3 has 15 amino acids. The CDR3 DNA sequence: TGTGCCAGTAGTATTGACGGGGCAGTGAACACTGAAGCTTTCTTT. This gives the protein CASSIDGAVNTEAFF.

This clonotype has a handful of counts. CDR3: CSPGGKGPTEAFF. The CDR3 region has the DNA TGCAGCCCCGGAGGGAAGGGGCCGACTGAAGCTTTCTTT. The V and J genes are TRBV20-1 and TRBJ1-1; possibly TRBD1 for D (5 bases). Germline V CDR1 and CDR2: DFQATT, SNEGSKA (reference sequence). The CDR3 contains 13 residues.

This clonotype was seen more than once but under ten times. The chain uses TRBV7-9 and TRBJ1-2, with a possible D match to TRBD1 (5 bases). The CDR3 spans 14 residues. The germline CDR1 and CDR2 sequences are SEHNR and FQNEAQ (reference sequence). Deletions cut 1 base from V and 4 bases from J, with 10 bases between. CDR3 sequence reads: CASSLEGRLYGYTF. The CDR3 nucleotides read TGTGCCAGCAGCTTAGAGGGACGCCTCTATGGCTACACCTTC.

This clonotype has only a few counts. This chain connects TRBV4-2 to TRBJ1-5; no clear D gene. Germline CDR1 LGHNA, CDR2 YNFKEQ. Trimming took 0 bases from V and 3 from J, leaving 9 bases between them. This CDR3 has 15 residues. The CDR3 region is CASSQDGTSNQPQHF. Here the CDR3 DNA reads TGTGCCAGCAGCCAAGATGGTACCTCCAATCAGCCCCAGCATTTT.

This sequence joins TRBV5-1 and TRBJ1-6; D possibly corresponds to TRBD1 (5 bases). CDR3 length: 15 residues. Trimming removed 4 bases from V and 10 bases from J, with 18 bases in between. CDR1 and CDR2 (germline): SGHRS, YFSETQ. This chain's CDR3 is CASSQLRAWDSPLHF. CDR3 coding DNA: TGCGCCAGCAGCCAGCTCCGGGCCTGGGACTCACCCCTCCACTTT.

The CDR3, as DNA: TGTGCCAGGAGTCTGCTAGCGGGTGCGCATGAGACCCAGTACTTC. This codes for CARSLLAGAHETQYF. The rearrangement uses TRBV2 and TRBJ2-5; 8 nucleotides align to TRBD2. The CDR3 runs 15 residues. J was trimmed by 5 bases and V by 9 bases; bases with no gene match: 14. Germline CDR1 SNHLY, CDR2 FYNNEI.

The chain combines TRBV12-3 or TRBV12-4 with TRBJ1-5, with TRBD1 identical over 9 bases. This CDR3 is built from 19 residues. J lost 0 bases, V lost 4 bases, and 13 bases had no gene match. The CDR3 DNA sequence: TGTGCCAGCAGTTATCAAGGGTCGGGGACAGGGAGTAGCAATCAGCCCCAGCATTTT. Translating it yields CASSYQGSGTGSSNQPQHF.

The J gene is TRBJ1-4, the V gene TRBV7-9; D is uncertain. V was clipped by 6 bases and J by 4 bases, with 9 bases between them. Germline CDR1 reads SEHNR; CDR2 reads FQNEAQ (reference sequence). This CDR3 contains 13 residues. The CDR3 DNA is TGTGCCAGCAGTGAAGATGTTAATGAAAAACTGTTTTTT. Translation gives CASSEDVNEKLFF.

The V gene is TRBV6-5, the J gene TRBJ1-1; D gene unclear. In germline, CDR1 is MNHEY, CDR2 SVGAGI. With 2 bases removed from V and 2 bases from J, the gap between germline ends came to 9 bases. The CDR3 is 14 residues long. CDR3 sequence: CASSYVESNTEAFF. Here the CDR3 DNA reads TGTGCCAGCAGTTACGTTGAGAGTAACACTGAAGCTTTCTTT.

In its sample, this clonotype was seen a few times. The J gene is TRBJ1-4, the V gene TRBV5-1; D perhaps matches TRBD1 (5 bases). This CDR3 region has 16 residues. V was cut by 5 bases and J by 0 bases, with 14 bases left in between. Germline V gene data show CDR1 as SGHRS and CDR2 as YFSETQ. CDR3 protein: CASRRGTEATNEKLFF. The CDR3 bases are TGCGCCAGCAGGCGCGGGACGGAAGCAACTAATGAAAAACTGTTTTTT.

This clonotype was observed a single time. This chain's CDR3 is CASSLPQGTQYF. CDR3 nucleotides: TGTGCCAGCAGTTTACCGCAAGGAACCCAGTACTTC. V is TRBV12-3 or TRBV12-4 and J is TRBJ2-5, with D unresolved. The CDR3 loop spans 12 amino acids. Trimming shortened V by 2 bases and J by 8 bases, and 9 bases separated the two germline ends.

V gene TRBV18 combines with J gene TRBJ2-1, with 10 positions matching TRBD1. The length of the CDR3 is 14 residues. Trimming took 9 bases from V and 8 from J; bases not matched to a gene: 10. Germline loops: CDR1 KGHSH, CDR2 LQKENI. As DNA, the CDR3 is TGTGCCAGTCGGCCGGGACAGGGGTTGTATGAGCAGTTCTTC. Residues: CASRPGQGLYEQFF.

This clonotype was recorded only once. The chain links TRBV12-3 or TRBV12-4 to TRBJ1-2, with 7 bases matching TRBD1. The CDR3 loop spans 14 amino acids. J gave up 6 bases and V 6 bases, and 10 bases lay outside the gene matches. The CDR3 DNA follows: TGTGCCAGCAGCCCAACAGGGGAGAGGAATGGCTACACCTTC. Translating gives CASSPTGERNGYTF.

This chain connects TRBV7-6 to TRBJ2-1, with D unclear. Germline V CDR1 and CDR2: SGHVS, FNYEAQ. V was pared by 1 base and J by 10 bases, with 8 bases between. The CDR3 has 12 residues. The CDR3 DNA follows: TGTGCCAGCAGCTTAGGATTTTTAGAGCAGTTCTTC. Translated, it gives CASSLGFLEQFF.

The table lists this clonotype with a few counts. This sequence joins TRBV12-3 or TRBV12-4 and TRBJ1-4, with 9 bases that match TRBD1. V dropped 6 bases and J dropped 7; count of bases not matched to a gene: 9. The CDR3 is made up of 15 amino acids. The CDR3: CASSSGQGRSEKLFF. CDR3 nucleotides: TGTGCCAGCAGCTCTGGACAGGGGCGATCTGAAAAACTGTTTTTT.

The rearrangement links TRBV28 to TRBJ1-1; D not resolved. Trimming removed 9 bases from V and 2 bases from J, with 13 bases in between. This CDR3 is 13 amino acids long. Per germline, CDR1 MDHEN and CDR2 SYDVKM. The CDR3 nucleotides are TGTGCCAGTTACATAACAGAAAACACTGAAGCTTTCTTT. Translating it yields CASYITENTEAFF.

This clonotype has only a few counts. The rearrangement uses TRBV6-2 or TRBV6-3 and TRBJ1-1, with D uncertain. This CDR3 has 17 amino acids. V was shortened by 0 bases and J by 1 base, with 15 bases between the two germline ends. Looked up from germline, CDR1 is MNHEY and CDR2 is SVGEGT. The CDR3 DNA reads as TGTGCCAGCAGTTACTCCCCACTTTCCGGCCCGAACACTGAAGCTTTCTTT. Translation: CASSYSPLSGPNTEAFF.

This clonotype occurred a few times. The chain is built from TRBV6-6 and TRBJ1-5; D gene ambiguous. Germline values: CDR1 MNHNY, CDR2 SVGAGI (reference sequence). Trimming left V 2 bases short and J 0 bases short, with 5 bases between. The CDR3 loop spans 14 amino acids. CDR3 region: CASSYAGSNQPQHF. The CDR3 coding sequence is TGTGCCAGCAGTTACGCAGGTAGCAATCAGCCCCAGCATTTT.

This clonotype occurred once. The chain joins TRBV7-9 to TRBJ2-3, with D unclear. Trimming stripped 0 bases from V and 4 bases from J, with 5 bases between. The CDR3 has 13 residues. Germline V CDR1 and CDR2: SEHNR, FQNEAQ (reference sequence). The CDR3 DNA is TGTGCCAGCAGCTTAGCTCTCCCAGATACGCAGTATTTT. As protein: CASSLALPDTQYF.

This clonotype has just a few counts. This chain uses TRBV27 with TRBJ1-5, with D perhaps matching TRBD1 (5 bases). Germline V gene data show CDR1 as MNHEY and CDR2 as SMNVEV (reference sequence). The CDR3 covers 16 residues. V lost 5 bases to trimming and J lost 7 bases, with 21 bases between them. DNA of the CDR3: TGTGCCAGCAGTCCCTACAGGTTACATTTCAACCAGCCCCAGCATTTT. Translation gives CASSPYRLHFNQPQHF.

This sequence joins TRBV7-3 and TRBJ2-5, with 10 bases matching TRBD2. The CDR3 is made up of 13 amino acids. CDR1 and CDR2 (germline): SGHTA, FQGTGA. V lost 5 bases, J lost 5 bases, and 2 bases stayed unmatched. The CDR3, as DNA: TGTGCCAGCAGCCAGACTAGCGGGGAGACCCAGTACTTC. The encoded protein is CASSQTSGETQYF.